Following are 24 T cell receptor beta chains from one sample sequenced in a study of T cells in Graves' hyperthyroidism and ophthalmopathy. TCR beta CDR3 region amplification was performed from RNA transcripts. The primer set for the first-round RT-PCR of the TCR CDR3 was HTBI. TCRdb called the multiplex PCR reads again in MiXCR, with one record for every CDR3 protein. The top ten hold about 31% of the sample, which has roughly 500,000 distinct CDR3 sequences, 15% to 20% seen once. Sequenced: blood. These TCRs come from a woman in her 30s with Graves' ophthalmopathy.

This clonotype was seen at least ten times. This rearrangement joins TRBV6-2 or TRBV6-3 to TRBJ2-1; TRBD1 agrees at 9 bases. After removal of 4 bases from V and 7 bases from J, the junction contained 8 bases not matched to a gene. CDR1 and CDR2 (germline): MNHEY, SVGEGT. The CDR3 extends over 15 amino acids. This chain's CDR3 is CASSLWGQGENEQFF. The CDR3 DNA is TGTGCCAGCAGTTTATGGGGACAGGGTGAGAATGAGCAGTTCTTC.

The chain carries TRBV6-1 and TRBJ2-6, with TRBD1 identical over 11 bases. The trim removed 6 bases at V and 0 bases at J, leaving 7 bases unmatched. This CDR3 contains 18 residues. From germline, CDR1 is MNHNS and CDR2 SASEGT. The CDR3 coding sequence is TGTGCCAGCAGCCTTGGGACAGGGGGGGCCTCTGGGGCCAACGTCCTGACTTTC. Encoded protein: CASSLGTGGASGANVLTF.

This clonotype came up once. Being one base from a much bigger clone, this may be a read error. V gene TRBV7-2 combines with J gene TRBJ2-7; TRBD1 is a possible D gene (6 bases). Deletions cut 5 bases from V and 9 bases from J, with 14 bases between. CDR1 is SGHTA, CDR2 FQGNSA, per germline. CDR3 length: 12 residues. The CDR3, as DNA: TGTGCCAGCAGCACTACAGGGTTCGGGCAGTACTTC. This translates into CASSTTGFGQYF.

This clonotype was detected only a few times. The genes are TRBV12-3 or TRBV12-4 and TRBJ1-6, with D unclear. The CDR3 has 12 amino acids. V was shortened by 2 bases and J by 10 bases, with 6 bases between the two germline ends. The CDR3 bases are TGTGCCAGCAGTTTATCCCCCTCACCCCTCCACTTT. It is translated as CASSLSPSPLHF.

At least ten counts were recorded for this clonotype. The chain links TRBV27 to TRBJ1-1; 9 positions match TRBD1. CDR1 is MNHEY and CDR2 is SMNVEV in the germline V gene (reference sequence). The CDR3 is made up of 16 amino acids. Trimming removed 5 bases from V and 4 bases from J; junction bases left unmatched: 11. CDR3 bases: TGTGCCAGCAGTCTCCAGACAGGGGGAGGGTTCACTGAAGCTTTCTTT. This encodes CASSLQTGGGFTEAFF.

This clonotype was counted ten times or more. The chain's CDR3 is CSAPGTRGLETQYF. The CDR3 DNA sequence: TGCAGTGCCCCCGGGACTAGAGGGTTGGAGACCCAGTACTTC. The J gene is TRBJ2-5, the V gene TRBV20-1; 8 bases map to TRBD2. Germline V gene lookup returns CDR1 DFQATT and CDR2 SNEGSKA (reference sequence). With 6 bases clipped from V and 5 bases from J, the junction kept 11 bases outside the gene matches. The CDR3 is 14 residues long.

CDR3 amino acids: CASNGSDRPEEKLFF. The CDR3 DNA follows: TGTGCCAGCAACGGGTCGGACAGGCCCGAAGAAAAACTGTTTTTT. This chain joins TRBV7-6 and TRBJ1-4; 7 bases are a match to TRBD1. The CDR3 sequence is 15 residues long. Unmatched junction bases numbered 13, after V lost 7 bases and J lost 8 bases. Germline V lookup: CDR1 SGHVS, CDR2 FNYEAQ.

CDR3 loop: CASSDCKSRQGSNQPQHF. As DNA, the CDR3 is TGTGCCAGCAGTGATTGTAAATCACGGCAGGGGTCGAATCAGCCCCAGCATTTT. The chain has TRBV6-1 and TRBJ1-5; tentative D call: TRBD1 (6 bases). The V gene lost 3 bases and the J gene lost 4 bases, with 22 bases spanning the gap. This CDR3 has 18 residues. Germline CDR1 reads MNHNS; CDR2 reads SASEGT.

The CDR3 sequence: CSAREGVGTQYF. The DNA for the CDR3 is TGCAGTGCTAGAGAGGGGGTGGGGACCCAGTACTTC. This sequence joins TRBV20-1 and TRBJ2-5; D assignment may be TRBD1 or TRBD2 (5 bases each). The CDR3 contains 12 residues. V was cut by 0 bases and J by 7 bases, with 9 bases left in between. Germline V gives CDR1 DFQATT, CDR2 SNEGSKA (reference sequence).

This clonotype was observed at least ten times. The chain uses TRBV2 and TRBJ2-1; no clear D. The CDR3 spans 11 residues. Germline V CDR1 and CDR2: SNHLY, FYNNEI. Between the trimmed V and J ends, which lost 5 bases and 12 bases, there was a span of 11 bases. CDR3 region: CASSPSRRQFF. The CDR3, as DNA: TGTGCCAGCAGTCCATCTAGGAGGCAGTTCTTC.

At least ten counts were recorded for this clonotype. The V gene is TRBV7-9, the J gene TRBJ2-7; the D gene is possibly TRBD2 (6 bases). The CDR3 consists of 15 residues. Trimming took 1 base from V and 5 from J, leaving 15 bases between them. The germline CDR1 and CDR2 sequences are SEHNR and FQNEAQ (reference sequence). The CDR3 loop reads CASSLDGGFYHEQYF. CDR3 nucleotides: TGTGCCAGCAGCTTAGATGGGGGGTTTTATCACGAGCAGTACTTC.

This clonotype was seen just once. This may arise from a read error, as a much more abundant clone is one base away. The J gene is TRBJ1-4, the V gene TRBV10-3; D is unclear. Germline CDR1 ENHRY, CDR2 SYGVKD. CDR3 length: 14 residues. V shed 10 bases and J shed 4 bases, with 16 bases lying between them. The CDR3 DNA is TGTGCCACCGACCCTGTGGGGAATAATGAAAAACTGTTTTTT. Protein product: CATDPVGNNEKLFF.

Many counts were recorded for this clonotype. The gene calls are TRBV20-1 and TRBJ1-2, with D unclear. Trimming took 2 bases from V and 6 from J, leaving 10 bases between them. The CDR3 has 12 amino acids. Germline loops: CDR1 DFQATT, CDR2 SNEGSKA (reference sequence). CDR3 nucleotides: TGCAGTGCTAGACGGGGAATGGATGGCTACACCTTC. Protein sequence: CSARRGMDGYTF.

The chain uses TRBV9 and TRBJ2-3, with 11 bases fitting TRBD2. The germline CDR1 and CDR2 sequences are SGDLS and YYNGEE. This CDR3 comprises 18 residues. V was pared by 0 bases and J by 3 bases, with 9 bases of the junction left unmatched. The CDR3, as DNA: TGTGCCAGCAGCGTAGGAAATAGCGGGAGGGTAGTGACAGATACGCAGTATTTT. The encoded protein is CASSVGNSGRVVTDTQYF. The full variable domain, in which reference TRBV9 and TRBJ2-3 provide the parts outside the CDR3, is DSGVTQTPKHLITATGQRVTLRCSPRSGDLSVYWYQQSLDQGLQFLIQYYNGEERAKGNILERFSAQQFPDLHSELNLSSLELGDSALYFCASSVGNSGRVVTDTQYFGPGTRLTVL.

This clonotype has only a few counts. V gene TRBV29-1 combines with J gene TRBJ2-2; TRBD1 matches 7 bases. Trimming cost V 1 base and J 4 bases; bases outside gene matches: 15. CDR3 length: 18 residues. CDR1 is SQVTM, CDR2 ANQGSEA, per germline. In DNA, the CDR3 is TGCAGCGTTGAAGCGCCCCTCCCCCCGGGACAGCGCACCGGGGAGCTGTTTTTT. Translating it yields CSVEAPLPPGQRTGELFF.

This chain links TRBV3-1 with TRBJ2-3; TRBD2 agrees at 8 bases. The junction had 10 bases not matched to a gene; V was cut back by 6 bases and J by 2 bases. The CDR3 runs to 16 residues. The V gene's germline CDR1 is LGHDT and CDR2 YNNKEL (reference sequence). CDR3 sequence reads: CASSHSGSWATDTQYF. The CDR3 DNA is TGTGCCAGCAGTCACAGCGGGAGTTGGGCCACAGATACGCAGTATTTT.

The chain links TRBV20-1 to TRBJ2-1; D is uncertain. This CDR3 spans 11 amino acids. V lost 3 bases and J lost 3, with 3 bases in between. Looked up from germline, CDR1 is DFQATT and CDR2 is SNEGSKA (reference sequence). The CDR3 DNA follows: TGCAGTGCTAGGAACTACAATGAGCAGTTCTTC. Its protein product is CSARNYNEQFF.

The chain combines TRBV20-1 with TRBJ1-1; D is unresolved. Looked up from germline, CDR1 is DFQATT and CDR2 is SNEGSKA (reference sequence). The CDR3 is made up of 17 amino acids. Trimming removed 5 bases from V and 3 bases from J, with 25 bases in between. The CDR3 protein is CSAPEASPRGYDTEAFF. For the CDR3, the DNA is TGCAGTGCTCCTGAGGCTAGTCCTCGGGGTTATGACACTGAAGCTTTCTTT.

V gene TRBV6-1 combines with J gene TRBJ2-6; a weak D match, TRBD1 (7 bases). The CDR3 is 16 amino acids. Germline lookup yields CDR1 MNHNS and CDR2 SASEGT. V lost 5 bases to trimming and J lost 0 bases, with 11 bases between them. The CDR3 region is CASSSGGSSGANVLTF. CDR3 nucleotides: TGTGCCAGCAGTTCAGGGGGGAGCTCTGGGGCCAACGTCCTGACTTTC.

This clonotype occurred many times. The chain employs TRBV20-1 and TRBJ2-1; no clear D. Trimming took 3 bases from V and 5 from J, leaving 8 bases between them. Germline V gene sequence: CDR1 DFQATT, CDR2 SNEGSKA (reference sequence). The CDR3 is 12 residues long. The chain's CDR3 is CSASSGNNEQFF. The CDR3 coding sequence is TGCAGTGCTAGTTCCGGAAACAATGAGCAGTTCTTC.

This clonotype was observed a few times. The CDR3 DNA reads TGTGCCAGCAGTCCCTCCGCTTCACCCCTCCACTTT. Protein sequence: CASSPSASPLHF. The chain recombines TRBV28 with TRBJ1-6; D is uncertain. The CDR3 has 12 residues. The germline V gene encodes CDR1 MDHEN and CDR2 SYDVKM. Trimming took off 5 bases at V and 9 bases at J, with 8 bases between the two ends. Full variable domain (remainder filled in from reference TRBV28 and TRBJ1-6): DVKVTQSSRYLVKRTGEKVFLECVQDMDHENMFWYRQDPGLGLRLIYFSYDVKMKEKGDIPEGYSVSREKKERFSLILESASTNQTSMYLCASSPSASPLHFGNGTRLTVT.

This chain uses TRBV5-6 with TRBJ2-7; D is unclear. Trimming took off 4 bases at V and 5 bases at J, with 13 bases between the two ends. In germline, CDR1 is SGHDT, CDR2 YYEEEE. This CDR3 is 13 amino acids long. CDR3 loop: CASSPVGRDEQYF. The CDR3 DNA reads TGTGCCAGCAGCCCTGTAGGTCGCGACGAGCAGTACTTC. Full variable domain (remainder filled in from reference TRBV5-6 and TRBJ2-7): DAGVTQSPTHLIKTRGQQVTLRCSPKSGHDTVSWYQQALGQGPQFIFQYYEEEERQRGNFPDRFSGHQFPNYSSELNVNALLLGDSALYLCASSPVGRDEQYFGPGTRLTVT.

This clonotype was picked up many times. The chain combines TRBV18 with TRBJ2-5; tentatively, D is TRBD1 or TRBD2 (5 bases each). V lost 0 bases to trimming and J lost 5 bases, with 10 bases between them. Per germline, CDR1 KGHSH and CDR2 LQKENI. This CDR3 contains 14 residues. In DNA form, the CDR3 reads TGTGCCAGCTCACCACCGGCCAGGGACGAGACCCAGTACTTC. This sequence encodes CASSPPARDETQYF.

This chain links TRBV7-9 with TRBJ2-3, with TRBD2 matching over 9 bases. Germline values: CDR1 SEHNR, CDR2 FQNEAQ (reference sequence). V was pared by 8 bases and J by 5 bases, with 8 bases of the junction left unmatched. This CDR3 has 14 amino acids. The CDR3 protein is CASARTSDGDTQYF. Written as DNA, the CDR3 is TGTGCCAGCGCTCGGACTAGCGACGGAGATACGCAGTATTTT.